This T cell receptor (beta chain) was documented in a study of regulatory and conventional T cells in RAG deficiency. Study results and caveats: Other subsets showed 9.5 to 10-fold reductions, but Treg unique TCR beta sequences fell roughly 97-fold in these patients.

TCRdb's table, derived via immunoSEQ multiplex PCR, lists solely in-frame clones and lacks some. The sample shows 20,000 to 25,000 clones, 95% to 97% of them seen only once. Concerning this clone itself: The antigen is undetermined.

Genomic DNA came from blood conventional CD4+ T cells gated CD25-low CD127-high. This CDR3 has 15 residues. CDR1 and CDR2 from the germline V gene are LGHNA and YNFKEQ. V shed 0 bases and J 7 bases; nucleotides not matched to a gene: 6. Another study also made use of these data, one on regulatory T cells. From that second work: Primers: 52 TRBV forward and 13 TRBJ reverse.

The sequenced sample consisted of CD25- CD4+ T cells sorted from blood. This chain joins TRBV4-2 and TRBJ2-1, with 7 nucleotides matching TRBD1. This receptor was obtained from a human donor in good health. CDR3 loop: CASSQDPGRGNEQFF. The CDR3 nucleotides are TGTGCCAGCAGCCAAGATCCGGGCAGGGGGAATGAGCAGTTCTTC.